The rows below give T cell receptor beta chains drawn from one sample of a study of regulatory T cells in long-lasting Graves disease. TCRdb processed the multiplex PCR reads anew with MiXCR; each CDR3 protein has one entry. This sample yields around 250,000 distinct CDR3 sequences, of which around 19% are seen a single time; 22% belongs to the top ten. The sample was peripheral blood mononuclear cells (PBMCs), taken at new diagnosis, from a patient treated with antithyroid drugs. The origin of the receptors is a female donor with Graves disease. CDR3s include the opening cysteine and the closing phenylalanine or tryptophan. D genes are given only for firm matches. Not all rows give a size; the values are once, few, many and, for expanded clones, a class.

v_call	j_call	clone_size	d_call	cdr3_nt	cdr3_aa
TRBV4-1	TRBJ1-6	-	-	TGCGCCAGCAGGGGCAGGAGAATTATACGGTCCTATAATTCACCCCTCCACTTT	CASRGRRIIRSYNSPLHF
TRBV27	TRBJ2-1	-	TRBD2	TGTACCAGCAGTTTAGGGACTAGCGGCTACAATGAGCAGTTCTTC	CTSSLGTSGYNEQFF
TRBV20-1	TRBJ2-3	-	-	TGCAGTGCTAGAGGGCCTGGCGGGACAGCCCTCTCAGATACGCAGTATTTT	CSARGPGGTALSDTQYF
TRBV6-2/TRBV6-3	TRBJ2-7	few	TRBD2	TGTGCCAGCAGTCGGGGACTAGTGGAGGGTGAGCAGTACTTC	CASSRGLVEGEQYF
TRBV6-2/TRBV6-3	TRBJ2-3	many	-	TGTGCCAGCAGGACGGGAGCGGGCACAGATACGCAGTATTTT	CASRTGAGTDTQYF
TRBV30	TRBJ2-1	many	TRBD2	TGTGCCTGGAGCGACCCCCTAGCGGACCTCTACAATGAGCAGTTCTTC	CAWSDPLADLYNEQFF
TRBV7-8	TRBJ2-7	-	-	TGTGCCAGCAGCTTAGGGGGCGGCAGTCCTCGGTACGAGCAGTACTTC	CASSLGGGSPRYEQYF
TRBV6-5	TRBJ2-1	many	TRBD2	TGTGCCAGCAGTTACGCGGGAGGGACGTCCAATGAGCAGTTCTTC	CASSYAGGTSNEQFF
TRBV2	TRBJ2-5	many	TRBD2	TGTGCCAGCAGTGAAGCGCTTCTAGCGGGGGAGTTGGAGACCCAGTACTTC	CASSEALLAGELETQYF
TRBV10-3	TRBJ2-7	many	-	TGTGCCATCAGCGACTCATTGTCCGCCGAGCAGTACTTC	CAISDSLSAEQYF
TRBV12-3/TRBV12-4	TRBJ1-1	many	-	TGTGCCAGCAGTTTTATTAGGCAGACTGAAGCTTTCTTT	CASSFIRQTEAFF
TRBV15	TRBJ2-3	few	-	TGTGCCACCAGCAGGTTTCTTAGCACAGATACGCAGTATTTT	CATSRFLSTDTQYF
TRBV20-1	TRBJ2-5	many	TRBD2	TGCAGTGTAAGAGGTCTAGCGGGAGGGGAAGAGACCCAGTACTTC	CSVRGLAGGEETQYF
TRBV7-2	TRBJ2-3	many	-	TGTGCCAGCAGCTTAGGGGGGCCAGATACGCAGTATTTT	CASSLGGPDTQYF
TRBV12-3/TRBV12-4	TRBJ2-5	many	-	TGTGCCAGCAGTTCCTCACCGGGGGAGACCCAGTACTTC	CASSSSPGETQYF
TRBV30	TRBJ1-5	many	-	TGTGCCTGGAGTGGGGGGGGTCGGCAGCCCCAGCATTTT	CAWSGGGRQPQHF
TRBV20-1	TRBJ2-5	many	-	TGCAGTGCTAGAGAGGACGGTGAGACCCAGTACTTC	CSAREDGETQYF
TRBV7-2	TRBJ1-1	many	TRBD1	TGTGCCAGCAGCTCTGACAGGGGCGATGAAGCTTTCTTT	CASSSDRGDEAFF